This record concerns one T cell receptor beta chain sequence. The antigen remains unidentified. Out of over 7.5 ml of fresh peripheral blood came the PBMCs. TCR beta CDR3 region amplification was performed from RNA transcripts. The HTBI primer set drove a first-round RT-PCR of the TCR CDR3. One entry per CDR3 protein, called by TCRdb with MiXCR from the multiplex PCR reads. The sample consists of about 600,000 distinct CDR3 sequences, roughly a sixth of them appearing once. Germline assignment: CDR1 MNHNS and CDR2 SASEGT. CDR3 length: 17 amino acids. V gave up 5 bases and J gave up 1 base, with 20 bases separating them. The sample originates from a study of T cells in Graves' hyperthyroidism and ophthalmopathy. Study-wide findings and caveats: Ophthalmopathy was told apart from stable hyperthyroidism by a 13 V-J model. Most clonotypes expanded in thyroid above 0.001 were likewise present in blood.

This rearrangement joins TRBV6-1 to TRBJ1-2; D might be TRBD1 (5 bases). What was sequenced was blood. The receptor comes from a woman aged 40 to 55 with Graves' ophthalmopathy. The CDR3 reads CASSHINNGQVNYGYTF. Here the CDR3 DNA reads TGTGCCAGCAGTCATATTAACAACGGACAAGTTAACTATGGCTACACCTTC.